This is a list of T cell receptor beta chains from one sample in a study of CD8+ T cells in alopecia areata. Method: immunoSEQ multiplex PCR; TCRdb's copy keeps in-frame clones and lacks some. This table holds more than 200,000 clones, less than 65% found once. This specimen was CD4+ T cells sorted from blood, taken at week 4, from a patient treated with tofacitinib. These TCRs come from a human donor with alopecia areata. The CDR3 runs from the conserved cysteine through the conserved F or W. Each record gives: clone size, D gene, J gene, V gene, CDR3 DNA, CDR3 protein. D genes are given only for firm matches. Only part of the rows carry a size: once, few, many, or a class if the clone is expanded.

- - TRBJ1-2 TRBV7-2 TGTGCCAGCAGCTTAATGACGATGGGGTATGGCTACACCTTC CASSLMTMGYGYTF
- - TRBJ2-3 TRBV29-1 TGCAGCGTTGTATCCGGCAGCACAGATACGCAGTATTTT CSVVSGSTDTQYF
- - TRBJ2-5 TRBV7-2 TGTGCCAGCAGCTTAGTCTTGGGGCTCACCACCATCCAAGAGACCCAGTACTTC CASSLVLGLTTIQETQYF
- - TRBJ1-5 TRBV5-1 TGCGCCAGCAGCTTGGACGGCAATCAGCCCCAGCATTTT CASSLDGNQPQHF
- TRBD1 TRBJ1-2 TRBV9 TGTGCCAGCAGCGCCCCGACAGGGTCCGGCTACACCTTC CASSAPTGSGYTF
few TRBD2 TRBJ2-1 TRBV6-5 TGTGCCAGCAGTTACTCCGGGGGGGGGCACAATGAGCAGTTCTTC CASSYSGGGHNEQFF
- - TRBJ2-5 TRBV29-1 TGCAGCGTTGCAGGGGAGGGGGAGACCCAGTACTTC CSVAGEGETQYF
- - TRBJ1-1 TRBV30 TGTGCCTGGAGTCCGGGAACTGAAGCTTTCTTT CAWSPGTEAFF
- - TRBJ1-5 TRBV30 TGTGCCTGGAGTAGGAGGGGGGTTCAGCCCCAGCATTTT CAWSRRGVQPQHF
- - TRBJ1-4 TRBV7-2 TGTGCCAGCACCACCGGGGCGAGAGAAAAACTGTTTTTT CASTTGAREKLFF
- - TRBJ2-7 TRBV30 TGTGCCTGGAGCAGACGGCTTACCCACGAGCAGTACTTC CAWSRRLTHEQYF
- TRBD2 TRBJ2-7 TRBV30 TGTGCCTGGACCCTCCCGGGGGGGCTCTACGAGCAGTACTTC CAWTLPGGLYEQYF
few - TRBJ2-6 TRBV27 TGTGCCAGCAGAATAGGGAGCTCTGGGGCCAACGTCCTGACTTTC CASRIGSSGANVLTF
- - TRBJ1-6 TRBV7-9 TGTGCCAGCAGCTTATACGAGAATTCACCCCTCCACTTT CASSLYENSPLHF
- TRBD1 TRBJ2-7 TRBV4-2 TGTGCCAGCAGCCAAGTGGGACAGGGTTACGAGCAGTACTTC CASSQVGQGYEQYF
- - TRBJ2-1 TRBV6-6 TGTGCCAGCAGTACTCCCTACTCCTACAATGAGCAGTTCTTC CASSTPYSYNEQFF
few - TRBJ2-3 TRBV30 TGTGCCTGGAGTGTATCGGCTAGGGGAGATACGCAGTATTTT CAWSVSARGDTQYF
- - TRBJ2-5 TRBV4-3 TGCGCCAGCAGCCGCTTCAGAGGAGAGACCCAGTACTTC CASSRFRGETQYF
- TRBD1 TRBJ2-5 TRBV18 TGTGCCAGCTCACCACGGGACAGGGCCCAAGAGACCCAGTACTTC CASSPRDRAQETQYF
- - TRBJ2-5 TRBV2 TGTGCCAGCACCGTGCGAGGGGGAGAGACCCAGTACTTC CASTVRGGETQYF
once TRBD2 TRBJ2-1 TRBV7-9 TGTGCCAGCAGCCCCCGGGAGCGGGGCTACAATGAGCAGTTCTTC CASSPRERGYNEQFF
few - TRBJ2-5 TRBV25-1 TGTGCCAGCAAGGTTTTGGAGACCCAGTACTTC CASKVLETQYF
- TRBD1 TRBJ2-7 TRBV25-1 TGTGCCAGCAGACCAGGGGGCTCCTACGAGCAGTACTTC CASRPGGSYEQYF
few - TRBJ2-2 TRBV15 TGTGCCACCAGCAGAGCTCCGGGACCCCACACCGGGGAGCTGTTTTTT CATSRAPGPHTGELFF
few - TRBJ1-3 TRBV7-6 TGTGCCAGCAGCTCGGGGGATGGAAACACCATATATTTT CASSSGDGNTIYF
- - TRBJ1-1 TRBV6-6 TGTGCCAGCAGTCGCCCTGGAGGGACAGAAGCTTTCTTT CASSRPGGTEAFF
few TRBD1 TRBJ2-2 TRBV7-3 TGTGCCAGCAGCATTGACAGGGTCACCGGGGAGCTGTTTTTT CASSIDRVTGELFF
few - TRBJ1-1 TRBV29-1 TGCAGCGTTGATAACAGGACAGTCGAAGCTTTCTTT CSVDNRTVEAFF
- - TRBJ1-1 TRBV7-2 TGTGCCAGCAGCTTAGTCGGGGCCTCTGAAGCTTTCTTT CASSLVGASEAFF
- - TRBJ2-7 TRBV4-2 TGTGCCAGCAGGCGACAGGACTCCTACGAGCAGTACTTC CASRRQDSYEQYF
- TRBD1 TRBJ2-5 TRBV10-3 TGTGCCATCAGTATACGGGACAGGGAGACCCAGTACTTC CAISIRDRETQYF
- - TRBJ1-1 TRBV7-9 TGTGCCAGCAGCTTAGAAGGGATGAACACTGAAGCTTTCTTT CASSLEGMNTEAFF
- - TRBJ1-1 TRBV29-1 TGCAGCGTTGAGTTGGCAGCAGTGAACACTGAAGCTTTCTTT CSVELAAVNTEAFF
- TRBD1 TRBJ2-5 TRBV29-1 TGCAGCGTTCGCCCAGGGGGCGGGCTTGGGAGAGAGACCCAGTACTTC CSVRPGGGLGRETQYF
- - TRBJ2-3 TRBV6-6 TGTGCCAGCAGTTACTCGGGACGCACAGATACGCAGTATTTT CASSYSGRTDTQYF